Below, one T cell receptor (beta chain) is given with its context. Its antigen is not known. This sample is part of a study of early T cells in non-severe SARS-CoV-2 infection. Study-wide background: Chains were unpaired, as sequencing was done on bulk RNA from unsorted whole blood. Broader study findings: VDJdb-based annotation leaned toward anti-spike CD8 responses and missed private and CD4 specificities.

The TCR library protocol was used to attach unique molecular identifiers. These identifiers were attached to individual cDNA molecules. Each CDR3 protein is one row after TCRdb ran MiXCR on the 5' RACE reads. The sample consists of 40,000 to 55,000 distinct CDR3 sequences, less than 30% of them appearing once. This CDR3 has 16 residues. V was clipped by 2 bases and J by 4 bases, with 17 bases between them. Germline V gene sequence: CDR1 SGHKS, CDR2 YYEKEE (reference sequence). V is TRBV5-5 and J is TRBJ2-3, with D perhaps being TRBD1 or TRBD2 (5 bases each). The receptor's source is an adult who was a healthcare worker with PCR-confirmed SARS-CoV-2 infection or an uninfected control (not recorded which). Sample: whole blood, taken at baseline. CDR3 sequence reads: CASSLEVLVGADTQYF. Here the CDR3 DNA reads TGTGCCAGCAGCTTAGAGGTCCTAGTGGGGGCAGATACGCAGTATTTT.